This T cell receptor (beta chain) derives from a study of blood T cell repertoires in COVID-19. For the study at large: T cells, B-cell-depleted T cells, or PBMCs supplied cDNA or gDNA.

The CDR3 has 13 residues. Germline CDR1 is SGHTA and CDR2 is FQGTGA. Between the trimmed V and J ends, which lost 5 bases and 2 bases, there was a span of 9 bases. Only in-frame clones appear in the TCRdb table, and some are missing; sequencing was by immunoSEQ multiplex PCR. The data contain about 300,000 clones, approximately 91% of them singletons. This clone was observed many times. This clonotype was sampled from a man between 18 and 29 years old with active or convalescent COVID-19. Sequencing used peripheral blood. The chain recombines TRBV7-3 with TRBJ1-2; possibly TRBD1 for D (6 bases). CDR3 coding DNA: TGTGCCAGCAGCCCCGACAGGAACTATGGCTACACCTTC. It codes for CASSPDRNYGYTF.